This TCR beta chain was sequenced for a study of blood T cells in healthy people across ages (dated by TCRdb to 2014 to 2015). About the investigation overall: In model experiments, roughly one uniquely barcoded TCR beta cDNA molecule per two T cells was captured by template switching. Four age groups were formed from the donors: young (average approximately 15 years), middle-aged (just under 40), aged (62) and long-lived (around 82). Age-related changes in TCR beta repertoire diversity were measured in the study by deep sequencing normalized with unique cDNA molecular identifiers. For two donors (one aged 18 to 29 and one aged 80 or older), the study analyzed two additional independent replicas of 1 million unique cDNA reads from the same blood draw.

Via the germline V gene, CDR1 is MDHEN and CDR2 SYDVKM. The junction shows trimming of 4 bases on V and 8 bases on J, and the gene matches do not reach 14 bases of it. The CDR3 holds 17 amino acids from the cysteine to the phenylalanine. Of the read, only the CDR3 DNA is kept; its 51 bases are in frame from base 1. Donors were a few dozen systemically healthy Caucasian individuals from Russia aged roughly 6 to 90 years. Roughly 10 milliliters of peripheral blood were collected from each donor into EDTA-treated Vacutainer tubes. Ficoll-Paque density-gradient centrifugation was used to isolate PBMCs, with at least 7 million per sample. Total RNA, at least 6 micrograms per sample, was extracted from PBMCs with Trizol reagent. For every donor, an aliquot of PBMCs went through flow cytometry to measure the percentages of naive CD45RAhigh/CD27high T cells. Note on this clonotype: Its antigen is still unknown. One base away there is no much larger clone; base qualities are not given.

Study-wide findings and limitations: The CMV infection status of donors was not known, potentially confounding age-related changes in expanded clonotypes. Estimates of total diversity based on one million sequenced T cells were regarded as lower bounds and as underestimates. A strong correlation was found between observed TCR beta diversity and the percentage of naive T cells measured by flow cytometry. The long-lived group showed more naive CD4+ T cells, fewer expanded clones and increased TCR diversity than the aged group, suggesting age selection. Conclusive comparison of naive and antigen-experienced compartments was prevented by the profiling of bulk unsorted PBMCs. As age increased, observed TCR beta diversity per million T cells dropped in a roughly linear way, and a significant reduction was already evident by age roughly 36.

Libraries were built with 5' RACE. Data came from an Illumina HiSeq 2500. A second PCR of 7 to 11 cycles was performed with a sample-barcoded 5' primer and a J-beta primer mix. Each TCR beta cDNA molecule received a unique molecular identifier from a template-switch 5' adaptor carrying 12 random nucleotides. Each sample yielded at least 3 million CDR3-containing paired-end reads. All of the RNA was converted into first-strand cDNA using the Mint cDNA synthesis kit, with a TRBC-specific oligonucleotide serving as the primer. Following uracil-DNA glycosylase treatment, a first 18-cycle PCR with universal primers M1SS and BC2_uni_R was performed on all cDNA. The paper's processing steps were these. Normalization of each sample was performed by random selection of 1 million high-quality reads, each carrying a distinct molecular identifier. Instead of being binned into consensus sequences, reads with shared molecular identifiers were discarded. CDR3 identification, clonotype clustering and error correction used MiTCR with a Q25 quality threshold and the strictest error-elimination algorithm. A nonparametric unseen species model with Euler transformation was used to estimate a lower bound on total TCR beta diversity. TCRdb reanalyzed the raw reads on its own, using fastp at Q25 for trimming and MiXCR for clone calling, and kept in-frame beta chains. Each entry is one CDR3 protein sequence, shown with its most common DNA and genes. These V and J calls derive from TCRdb rather than the authors' analysis. The sample has 800,000 to 1,300,000 distinct CDR3 sequences on record, around 27% of them singletons. Approximately 0.79% of the sample belongs to the ten largest clones.

This sample was also put to use in a study of T cells of mothers and their children. The second study reports: The donors were nine systemically healthy Caucasian individuals, made up of three mothers and their six children. cDNA synthesis used all of the extracted RNA, with roughly 1.6 ug of RNA in each 15 ul reaction. Sample barcodes and 2-4 random nucleotides were added via the M1S primer in the second PCR. Over 8 million TCR beta CDR3 reads were obtained for each mother, and 2.5 million to 3 million reads were obtained for each child. Thymic selection shapes the output of TCR recombination in a similar way in related and unrelated pairs, and inherited differences have a minor effect. Normalized repertoire overlap was always slightly but never significantly higher in related than unrelated mother-child pairs. With a sensitivity of 90 to 100 clones per million clonotypes, no persistent microchimeric T cell clones were detected. In the study, deep NGS was used to compare the TCR beta repertoires of mothers and children, and features distinguishing related mother-child pairs from unrelated individuals were sought. On average, the children were around 11 +/- 4 years old, while the mothers were about 40 +/- 4 years old. After adapter ligation with NEBNext reagents, the libraries were sequenced on Illumina HiSeq 2000 with 100+100 nt paired-end reads. To avoid cross-contamination, the mother libraries and the child libraries were prepared a month apart and sequenced in separate runs. For each donor, somewhere between about 450,000 and 2,000,000 distinct TCR beta clonotypes were identified. Naive TCR beta clonotypes were estimated from low-frequency clonotypes matched to each donor's FACS-determined naive share, without sorting.

What was sequenced was blood. Recombination linked TRBV28 to TRBJ2-1, with TRBD2 matching 10 junction bases. This sequence originates from a girl aged 2-10 years in good health. The CDR3 sequence is CASSSLAGVTHWDEQFF. The DNA reads as follows: TGTGCCAGCAGTTCTCTAGCGGGAGTGACACACTGGGATGAGCAGTTCTTC.